This T cell receptor beta chain was recorded in a study of cytomegalovirus exposure and HLA in healthy donors. Across the study: Some 85 million unique TCRs, all from HLA-typed donors, were included in an early release of the data. Whole-study results and caveats: A missense variant in DCLRE1C was later tied to TCR beta V- and J-gene trimming.

The donors were healthy bone marrow donors. PCR primers comprised 60 Vbeta and 13 Jbeta primers. Clones were sequenced by immunoSEQ multiplex PCR, and TCRdb holds only the in-frame ones, with some missing. This repertoire shows 150,000 to 200,000 clones, roughly 70% found once; its top ten account for more than 1.3%. This clone showed up just a few times. Its matching antigen is unknown. One junction end does not reproduce the germline sequence, and a read error may be involved. Germline CDR1 is MNHNS and CDR2 is SASEGT. This CDR3 has 13 residues. The specimen was PBMCs. This TCR was recovered from a girl aged 5 to 17 in good health and CMV-seronegative. This chain joins TRBV6-1 and TRBJ2-3, with 8 bases fitting TRBD2. This chain's CDR3 is CASSDGAGGHTGF. Here the CDR3 DNA reads TGTGCCAGCAGTGATGGGGCGGGGGGCCATACGGGTTTT.